Reported below is one T cell receptor (beta chain). The antigen is unknown. TCR alpha and beta CDR3 regions were amplified from RNA using iRepertoire nested multiplex PCR. For one-step reverse transcription and amplification, roughly 95-400 ng of tissue mRNA or PBMC total RNA was used. TCRdb reprocessed the multiplex PCR reads with MiXCR, giving one entry per CDR3 protein. The sample includes 160,000 or so distinct CDR3 sequences, under 55% of them seen just once. The sample originates from a study of glioma-infiltrating T cells. The study's findings and limits: Only very few CDR3 sequences appeared in both tissue and blood. Above-expected tissue-blood divergence occurred in all gliomas, most in low-grade ones.

Germline V gene data show CDR1 as SGHRS and CDR2 as YFSETQ. V was pared by 0 bases and J by 7 bases, with 8 bases between. This CDR3 comprises 13 residues. The receptor was isolated from a human donor with low-grade glioma or glioblastoma, undergoing nonglioma brain surgery, or in good health (not recorded which). The sequencing input was glioma tissue, nonneoplastic brain tissue, or PBMCs (not recorded which). This chain connects TRBV5-1 to TRBJ2-1; D perhaps matches TRBD1 (5 bases). CDR3 in DNA: TGCGCCAGCAGCTTGGACCAGGGAAATGAGCAGTTCTTC. It specifies CASSLDQGNEQFF.